This T cell receptor beta chain was captured by sequencing in a study of T cell responses to AZD1222 COVID-19 vaccine. Method: immunoSEQ multiplex PCR; TCRdb's copy keeps in-frame clones and lacks some. The table lists fewer than 120,000 clones, around 82% of them singletons. CDR1 is ENHRY and CDR2 is SYGVKD in the germline V gene. The CDR3 contains 12 residues. With V trimmed by 6 bases and J by 7 bases, 3 bases remained unmatched. Study-wide findings and caveats: Dominant at 160-218 and 743-854, vaccine-associated CD4 TCRs also spanned spike.

Worth noting for this clone: Its antigen is undetermined.

This receptor was identified in an adult in good health. The chain couples TRBV10-3 to TRBJ1-1; 9 positions agree with TRBD1. The source material was peripheral blood, sampled on day 0 of AZD1222 vaccination. DNA for the CDR3: TGTGCCATCAGGCCGGGACAGGGTGAAGCTTTCTTT. Residues: CAIRPGQGEAFF.